Shown below are 5 T cell receptor beta chains from a single sample sequenced in a study of T-cell reconstitution after alpha-beta-depleted transplantation in children. Preparing the TCRbeta library involved the use of unique molecular identifiers. From the PCR reads, TCRdb called clonotypes with MiXCR, one entry per CDR3 protein. The sample records about 640,000 distinct CDR3 sequences, under 15% being singletons. The specimen comprised PBMCs, mostly from graft donor cells, sampled 360 days after TCRalphabeta/CD19-depleted stem cell transplant. The source is a male patient aged 10-17 years who had a stem cell transplant for acute myeloid leukemia, so the T cells may come from the graft donor.

V gene TRBV28 combines with J gene TRBJ2-5, with 7 bases identical to TRBD2. V trimming: 3 bases; J trimming: 1 base; junction bases outside the gene matches: 5. Germline V lookup: CDR1 MDHEN, CDR2 SYDVKM. The length of the CDR3 is 15 residues. The DNA of the CDR3 is TGTGCCAGCAGTTTTAATTCGGGAGGCCAAGAGACCCAGTACTTC. Its protein product is CASSFNSGGQETQYF.

This clonotype was detected many times. The rearrangement links TRBV20-1 to TRBJ2-1; 11 nucleotides match TRBD2. With V trimmed by 5 bases and J by 6 bases, 9 bases remained unmatched. In germline, CDR1 is DFQATT, CDR2 SNEGSKA (reference sequence). The CDR3 spans 15 residues. Written as DNA, the CDR3 is TGCAGTGCTCTGATTCCGGGACTAGCGGCCAATGAGCAGTTCTTC. Translated: CSALIPGLAANEQFF.

This clonotype was seen repeatedly, ten times or more. The V and J genes are TRBV5-1 and TRBJ2-1; 7 bases are a match to TRBD2. With V trimmed by 1 base and J by 6 bases, 10 bases remained unmatched. Germline CDR1 reads SGHRS; CDR2 reads YFSETQ. The CDR3 covers 16 residues. CDR3 region: CASSLQVTSRFNEQFF. The CDR3 region has the DNA TGCGCCAGCAGCTTGCAGGTGACTAGCCGTTTCAATGAGCAGTTCTTC.

The chain combines TRBV12-3 or TRBV12-4 with TRBJ2-1; D possibly corresponds to TRBD2 (6 bases). Trimming took off 7 bases at V and 0 bases at J, with 13 bases between the two ends. This CDR3 has 15 residues. As DNA, the CDR3 is TGTGCCAGCATTGGGGACGGGGGCTCCTACAATGAGCAGTTCTTC. The encoded protein is CASIGDGGSYNEQFF.

This clonotype showed up just a few times. This sequence joins TRBV6-2 or TRBV6-3 and TRBJ2-3, with 8 bases matching TRBD1. This CDR3 has 16 residues. CDR1 and CDR2 (germline): MNHEY, SVGEGT. With 0 bases clipped from V and 8 bases from J, the junction kept 10 bases outside the gene matches. The CDR3 DNA reads TGTGCCAGCAGTTACTCGGGACAGGAACTATTTTTTACGCAGTATTTT. Protein: CASSYSGQELFFTQYF.